The clone carrying this T cell receptor beta chain was seen more than once but under ten times. From the 5' RACE reads, TCRdb called clonotypes with MiXCR, one entry per CDR3 protein. Among 400,000 to 550,000 distinct CDR3 sequences listed, 14% were seen once. This specimen comes from a study of identical twins. The CDR3 totals 14 residues. CDR1 and CDR2 from the germline V gene are ENHRY and SYGVKD. Trimming stripped 7 bases from V and 5 bases from J, with 16 bases between. This sample also belongs to another study, concerning yellow fever vaccine responses in identical twins.

Material: CD4+ T cells sorted from blood. The rearrangement links TRBV10-3 to TRBJ2-3, with D unclear. The TCR sequence derives from a woman younger than 35 in good health. CDR3: CAITPGFPVDTQYF. Written as DNA, the CDR3 is TGTGCCATCACCCCCGGTTTCCCGGTAGATACGCAGTATTTT.